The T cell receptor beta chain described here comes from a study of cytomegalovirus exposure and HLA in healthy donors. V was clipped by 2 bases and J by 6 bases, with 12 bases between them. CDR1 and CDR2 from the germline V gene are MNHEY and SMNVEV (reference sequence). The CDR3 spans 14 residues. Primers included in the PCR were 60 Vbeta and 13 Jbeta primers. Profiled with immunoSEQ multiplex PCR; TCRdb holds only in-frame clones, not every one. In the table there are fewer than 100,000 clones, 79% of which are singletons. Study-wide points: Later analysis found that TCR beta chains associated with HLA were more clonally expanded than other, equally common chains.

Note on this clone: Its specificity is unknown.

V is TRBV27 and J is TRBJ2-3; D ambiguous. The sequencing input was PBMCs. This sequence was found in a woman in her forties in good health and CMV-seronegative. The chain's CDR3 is CASSLDAVRDTQYF. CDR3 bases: TGTGCCAGCAGTTTAGATGCGGTGAGGGATACGCAGTATTTT.